Described below is a single TCR beta chain sequence and its context. For every subset, genomic DNA was evenly distributed across several immunoSEQ plates. Assay used: immunoSEQ multiplex PCR; TCRdb lists only in-frame clones, some missing. The profile shows around 2,000,000 clones, roughly 95% of them singletons. These data belong to a study of shared clonotypes between healthy human individuals. Per the germline V gene, CDR1 is LNHNV and CDR2 is YYDKDF (reference sequence). Trimming pared 11 bases from V and 6 bases from J, leaving 16 bases between. This CDR3 has 13 amino acids. It was CD45RO-negative cells, positively selected for CCR7, that made up naive CD8 cells, with terminally differentiated effector memory CD45RA+ cells excluded.

The sample consisted of naive CD8+ T cells sorted from blood. J is TRBJ1-4 and V is TRBV15; D remains ambiguous. The origin of this receptor is a man between 18 and 29 years old in good health. CDR3: CASAGPWYEKLFF. The DNA of the CDR3 is TGTGCCTCCGCCGGCCCTTGGTATGAAAAACTGTTTTTT.